Presented here are 27 T cell receptor beta chains from one specimen sequenced in a study of T cells in Graves' hyperthyroidism and ophthalmopathy. The investigators amplified TCR beta CDR3 regions from RNA transcripts. The TCR CDR3 was amplified in a first-round RT-PCR using the HTBI primer set. TCRdb processed the multiplex PCR reads anew with MiXCR; each CDR3 protein has one entry. The table includes fewer than 550,000 distinct CDR3 sequences, less than 20% detected once. Sequencing used blood. Receptors were obtained from a woman aged 18-29 years with Graves' hyperthyroidism.

This clonotype has only a few counts. One junction end does not reproduce the germline sequence, and a read error may be involved. This chain uses TRBV9 with TRBJ1-3, with D uncertain. The CDR3 is made up of 15 amino acids. Germline values: CDR1 SGDLS, CDR2 YYNGEE. The CDR3 coding sequence is TGTGCCAGCAGCGTAGAGGACTACGCCGGAAGCACCATATATTTT. It translates to CASSVEDYAGSTIYF.

This clonotype has at least ten counts. The rearrangement joins TRBV13 to TRBJ2-3; 12 bases are a match to TRBD2. This CDR3 comprises 17 residues. With V trimmed by 0 bases and J by 6 bases, 7 bases remained unmatched. The germline CDR1 and CDR2 sequences are PRHDT and FYEKMQ (reference sequence). The DNA of the CDR3 is TGTGCCAGCAGCTTAGGCCCTAGCGGGAGGGCTGGCGATACGCAGTATTTT. Translated, it gives CASSLGPSGRAGDTQYF.

In its sample, this clonotype was seen many times. This sequence joins TRBV20-1 and TRBJ2-3; no reliable D call. Germline CDR1 and CDR2: DFQATT and SNEGSKA (reference sequence). V was shortened by 7 bases and J by 7 bases, with 9 bases between the two germline ends. This CDR3 has 10 residues. CDR3 coding DNA: TGCAGTGTCTCGCCGAATACGCAGTATTTT. This codes for CSVSPNTQYF.

In this sample, this clonotype turned up many times. The J gene is TRBJ2-4, the V gene TRBV11-2, with TRBD1 matching 10 bases. Germline V gene sequence: CDR1 SGHAT, CDR2 FQNNGV. The V gene end was trimmed by 3 bases and the J gene end by 7 bases; junction bases not matched to a gene: 9. The CDR3 covers 16 residues. CDR3 nucleotide sequence: TGTGCCAGCAGCTTCGGTAGACAGGGGGCATCGAACATTCAGTACTTC. This codes for CASSFGRQGASNIQYF.

The V call is TRBV6-2 or TRBV6-3, the J call TRBJ2-7, with D perhaps TRBD1 or TRBD2 (5 bases each). V dropped 4 bases and J dropped 9 bases, with 13 bases sitting between them. There are 12 residues in the CDR3. The germline CDR1 and CDR2 sequences are MNHEY and SVGEGT. The CDR3 sequence is CASSFASGGQYF. CDR3 coding DNA: TGTGCCAGCAGTTTCGCCTCTGGGGGGCAGTACTTC.

The chain carries TRBV19 and TRBJ1-5, with D perhaps matching TRBD1 (5 bases). CDR3 length equals 15 residues. Trimming left V 2 bases short and J 4 bases short, with 12 bases between. Per germline, CDR1 LNHDA and CDR2 SQIVND (reference sequence). The CDR3: CASSIRAGSNQPQHF. For the CDR3, the DNA is TGTGCCAGTAGTATAAGGGCAGGGAGTAATCAGCCCCAGCATTTT.

In this sample, this clonotype turned up a few times. The V gene is TRBV18, the J gene TRBJ2-7; D call uncertain. In germline, CDR1 is KGHSH, CDR2 LQKENI. Trimming removed 1 base at V and 4 bases at J, with 14 bases between. The CDR3 is made up of 15 amino acids. As DNA, the CDR3 is TGTGCCAGCTCACCACAGGGTAACACCTTTTACGAGCAGTACTTC. As protein: CASSPQGNTFYEQYF.

This clonotype occurred many times. The chain couples TRBV6-1 to TRBJ2-7; D unresolved. Germline V gene sequence: CDR1 MNHNS, CDR2 SASEGT. Trimming cost V 6 bases and J 3 bases, with 15 bases left between them. This CDR3 spans 14 amino acids. The CDR3 bases are TGTGCCAGCAGACTGGGAAACCTACTCTACGAGCAGTACTTC. Residues: CASRLGNLLYEQYF.

This clonotype was observed a few times. The rearrangement joins TRBV3-1 to TRBJ2-7; 10 bases align to TRBD1. Germline values: CDR1 LGHDT, CDR2 YNNKEL (reference sequence). The V segment lost 2 bases and the J segment 4 bases; nucleotides outside the gene matches: 5. The CDR3 has 15 residues. As DNA, the CDR3 is TGTGCCAGCAGCCAACCGGGACAGGGGTTATACGAGCAGTACTTC. It encodes CASSQPGQGLYEQYF.

The gene calls are TRBV4-3 and TRBJ2-1, with a possible D match to TRBD1 (6 bases). CDR3 length: 15 residues. Germline V gene sequence: CDR1 LGHNA, CDR2 YSLEER. V was shortened by 6 bases and J by 6 bases, with 18 bases between the two germline ends. CDR3 residues: CASSQGQGYRNEQFF. The CDR3 region has the DNA TGCGCCAGCAGTCAGGGGCAGGGATATCGCAATGAGCAGTTCTTC.

This clonotype has only a few counts. The chain carries TRBV12-3 or TRBV12-4 and TRBJ2-3, with TRBD2 matching over 8 bases. This CDR3 has 15 amino acids. V was clipped by 6 bases and J by 7 bases; unmatched bases: 12. The DNA of the CDR3 is TGTGCCAGCAGCTCACTAGCGGAGGTACAAAATACGCAGTATTTT. Protein sequence: CASSSLAEVQNTQYF.

This clonotype has a count of ten or more. The chain couples TRBV6-1 to TRBJ1-1; the match to TRBD1 covers 8 bases. The germline CDR1 and CDR2 sequences are MNHNS and SASEGT. V dropped 5 bases and J dropped 0; count of bases not matched to a gene: 8. This CDR3 region has 16 residues. CDR3 sequence: CASSIGQGGVNTEAFF. Here the CDR3 DNA reads TGTGCCAGCAGTATCGGACAGGGAGGGGTGAACACTGAAGCTTTCTTT.

This clonotype has only a few counts. The chain is built from TRBV5-8 and TRBJ2-1; 7 bases map to TRBD1. The CDR3 sequence is 14 residues long. The V and J ends lost 4 bases and 4 bases, in that order; junction bases with no gene match: 5. In germline, CDR1 is SGHTS, CDR2 YDEGEE. This CDR3 is CASSMDRSYNEQFF. In nucleotides, the CDR3 is TGTGCCAGCAGCATGGACAGGTCGTACAATGAGCAGTTCTTC.

V is TRBV28 and J is TRBJ2-1; 11 bases match TRBD2. This CDR3 comprises 17 residues. The germline gives CDR1 MDHEN, CDR2 SYDVKM. The V segment lost 5 bases and the J segment 15 bases; nucleotides outside the gene matches: 21. This chain's CDR3 is CASSLRLAGLLFWELFF. CDR3 coding DNA: TGTGCCAGCAGTCTGCGACTAGCGGGGCTTCTCTTTTGGGAGTTGTTCTTC.

Comment on this clonotype: A much bigger clone sits one base away, suggesting this may be a read error. The CDR3 does not close with the conserved phenylalanine or tryptophan, likely indicating a read error. V usage is TRBV5-5 and J usage is TRBJ1-2, with D unclear. CDR1 SGHKS and CDR2 YYEKEE come from the germline V gene (reference sequence). This CDR3 region has 14 residues. Trimming took off 10 bases at V and 2 bases at J, with 18 bases between the two ends. CDR3 in DNA: TGTGCCTCCTTGGTCGAAGGATCCAACTATGGCTACACCCTC. It yields the protein CASLVEGSNYGYTL.

In this sample, this clonotype turned up once. A much larger clone sits a single nucleotide away, making a read error possible. This chain joins TRBV18 and TRBJ1-3; 9 bases match TRBD1. The CDR3 totals 16 residues. CDR1 is KGHSH and CDR2 is LQKENI in the germline V gene. The DNA for the CDR3 is TGTGCCAGCTCACCACAACAGGGGGCGGCTGGAAACACCATGTATTTT. Translated, it gives CASSPQQGAAGNTMYF. The full variable domain, its missing parts supplied by reference TRBV18 and TRBJ1-3, is NAGVMQNPRHLVRRRGQEARLRCSPMKGHSHVYWYRQLPEEGLKFMVYLQKENIIDESGMPKERFSAEFPKEGPSILRIQQVVRGDSAAYFCASSPQQGAAGNTMYFGEGSWLTVV.

The chain combines TRBV15 with TRBJ1-5, with D unresolved. Germline lookup yields CDR1 LNHNV and CDR2 YYDKDF (reference sequence). The CDR3 has 12 amino acids. V lost 0 bases and J 9 bases, leaving 6 bases between the germline ends. Here the CDR3 DNA reads TGTGCCACCAGCAGAGATTCGGGGCCCCAGCATTTT. Amino acids: CATSRDSGPQHF.

The V and J genes are TRBV6-1 and TRBJ2-2; D is possibly TRBD1 or TRBD2 (6 bases each). Trimming took off 5 bases at V and 6 bases at J, with 19 bases between the two ends. CDR3 length: 16 amino acids. The germline CDR1 and CDR2 sequences are MNHNS and SASEGT. The CDR3 sequence: CASSYRAGGGPGELFF. In nucleotides, the CDR3 is TGTGCCAGCAGTTATCGCGCGGGTGGGGGGCCCGGGGAGCTGTTTTTT.

This clonotype has a count of ten or more. V is TRBV20-1 and J is TRBJ2-7; 9 bases align to TRBD2. This CDR3 region has 15 residues. V lost 1 base and J lost 4; bases outside the gene matches: 8. Germline values: CDR1 DFQATT, CDR2 SNEGSKA (reference sequence). This CDR3 is CSARGGLARRYEQYF. The CDR3 DNA follows: TGCAGTGCTAGAGGAGGACTAGCGAGAAGGTACGAGCAGTACTTC.

With respect to this clonotype: One junction end does not reproduce the germline sequence, and a read error may be involved. The chain combines TRBV7-2 with TRBJ2-7, with TRBD2 matching over 7 bases. The CDR3 runs to 15 residues. Germline CDR1 is SGHTA and CDR2 is FQGNSA. The CDR3 protein is CASSVASGTPYEQYF. The CDR3 nucleotides read TGTGCCAGCAGCGTAGCTAGCGGAACCCCCTACGAGCAGTACTTC.

This clonotype was recorded at least ten times. The chain links TRBV12-3 or TRBV12-4 to TRBJ1-5, with D hard to call. The V end lost 0 bases, the J end lost 0 bases, and 6 bases lay between the germline ends. This CDR3 contains 15 residues. The CDR3 sequence: CASSLAGFSNQPQHF. DNA for the CDR3: TGTGCCAGCAGTTTAGCCGGGTTTAGCAATCAGCCCCAGCATTTT.

There are many counts of this clonotype. The chain is built from TRBV7-8 and TRBJ2-7; D gene unclear. CDR3 length equals 14 residues. V lost 5 bases and J lost 6, with 17 bases in between. Germline V gives CDR1 SGHVS, CDR2 FQNEAQ. The CDR3 loop reads CASSLDRQPGEQYF. DNA of the CDR3: TGTGCCAGCAGCCTCGATCGACAACCCGGCGAGCAGTACTTC.

This clonotype occurred a few times. The V gene is TRBV6-2 or TRBV6-3, the J gene TRBJ2-1; D not certain. The CDR3 is 11 amino acids. V was trimmed by 6 bases and J by 9 bases, leaving 9 bases between them. The germline gives CDR1 MNHEY, CDR2 SVGEGT. The CDR3, as DNA: TGTGCCAGCAGCGATCTTACTGAGCAGTTCTTC. Its protein product is CASSDLTEQFF.

At least ten counts were recorded for this clonotype. V usage is TRBV6-1 and J usage is TRBJ2-7; TRBD1 matches at 11 bases. In germline, CDR1 is MNHNS, CDR2 SASEGT. The CDR3 length is 15 residues. Trimming took 5 bases from V and 6 from J; bases not matched to a gene: 9. This CDR3 reads CASSYRGQGAAEQYF. CDR3 nucleotide sequence: TGTGCCAGCAGTTATAGAGGACAGGGGGCTGCCGAGCAGTACTTC.

This clonotype has ten or more counts. The chain joins TRBV27 to TRBJ2-7; 10 bases are a match to TRBD2. Unmatched junction bases numbered 9, after V lost 5 bases and J lost 5 bases. The germline CDR1 and CDR2 sequences are MNHEY and SMNVEV (reference sequence). The CDR3 length is 15 residues. Here the CDR3 DNA reads TGTGCCAGCAGTCCGAGGGGACTAGCGTACCACGAGCAGTACTTC. This gives the protein CASSPRGLAYHEQYF.

The chain uses TRBV28 and TRBJ1-5; a weak D match, TRBD1 (5 bases). With 2 bases removed from V and 14 bases from J, the gap between germline ends came to 13 bases. Germline V CDR1 and CDR2: MDHEN, SYDVKM. This CDR3 is 12 amino acids long. The CDR3 region has the DNA TGTGCCAGCAGTTTAGGGGCCGGGATGGAGCATTTT. As protein: CASSLGAGMEHF.

This clonotype was seen once. In nucleotides, the CDR3 is TGTGCCAGCAGCTACCCGGGCCCTGGGCGCGAGCAGTACTTC. Translated: CASSYPGPGREQYF. The V gene is TRBV3-1, the J gene TRBJ2-7; D is undetermined. CDR1 is LGHDT and CDR2 is YNNKEL in the germline V gene (reference sequence). Trimming took off 5 bases at V and 6 bases at J, with 17 bases between the two ends. The CDR3 runs to 14 residues.